The present entry profiles one T cell receptor (beta chain) with its context. This record belongs to a study of cytomegalovirus exposure and HLA in healthy donors. The CDR3 is 15 amino acids. The germline CDR1 and CDR2 sequences are WNHNN and SYGVQD (reference sequence). Trimming shortened V by 4 bases and J by 1 base, and 13 bases separated the two germline ends. PCR employed 60 Vbeta and 13 Jbeta primers. Sequenced by immunoSEQ multiplex PCR; TCRdb stores in-frame clones only, minus some. This sample has 130,000 or so clones, with around 83% found just once. This sequence originates from a young woman in good health and CMV-seropositive. The rearrangement uses TRBV10-1 and TRBJ1-1; possible D gene TRBD1, 5 bases. The specimen was PBMCs. The CDR3 loop is CASSAGLQGNTEAFF. Here the CDR3 DNA reads TGCGCCAGCAGTGCAGGGCTGCAGGGGAACACTGAAGCTTTCTTT.